The 3 T cell receptor beta chains given below trace back to one sample, sequenced in a study of T cell responses to AZD1222 COVID-19 vaccine. Assay used: immunoSEQ multiplex PCR; TCRdb lists only in-frame clones, some missing. The table shows about 200,000 clones, with about 95% occurring only once. Sequenced material: peripheral blood, taken 28 days after the second dose of the MenACWY control vaccine. Receptors were obtained from an adult who received the MenACWY meningococcal vaccine as a control.

V usage is TRBV6-5 and J usage is TRBJ2-1; the match to TRBD2 covers 8 bases. The CDR3 covers 15 residues. J gave up 10 bases and V 5 bases, and 13 bases lay outside the gene matches. The V gene's germline CDR1 is MNHEY and CDR2 SVGAGI. The CDR3 reads CASSPGGAAVREQFF. CDR3 DNA: TGTGCCAGCAGTCCCGGGGGGGCCGCAGTAAGGGAGCAGTTCTTC.

This chain links TRBV15 with TRBJ2-1; TRBD1 aligns across 7 bases. CDR3 length equals 16 residues. Germline lookup yields CDR1 LNHNV and CDR2 YYDKDF (reference sequence). The J segment lost 2 bases and the V segment lost 3 bases, leaving 7 bases of the junction unmatched. The CDR3: CATSSPTGVTYNEQFF. The CDR3 region has the DNA TGTGCCACCAGCAGTCCCACAGGGGTAACCTACAATGAGCAGTTCTTC.

The V call is TRBV10-2, the J call TRBJ1-2; unclear D gene. The germline CDR1 and CDR2 sequences are WSHSY and SAAADI. The CDR3 runs 15 residues. V was cut by 3 bases and J by 7 bases, with 18 bases left in between. CDR3 protein: CASSEISEGWGGYTF. CDR3 coding DNA: TGCGCCAGCAGTGAAATATCGGAGGGCTGGGGTGGCTACACCTTC.